Shown below are 4 T cell receptor beta chains from a single sample sequenced in a study of T cell responses to AZD1222 COVID-19 vaccine (dated by TCRdb to about 2021). According to the study, the label for this sample's time point signals: baseline before first vaccination. The protocol used for the library was the immunoSEQ multiplex PCR assay. TCRdb took this table from immuneACCESS and kept in-frame rearrangements with V and J called. Such tables lack part of the clones; where checked against another copy, unresolved V genes explain under half of the gap, and the rest is unexplained. The sample table contains tens of thousands of clones; only one count was recorded for about 90% of them. Around 2% of the sample lies in the top ten. Sequences were derived from peripheral blood, sampled on day 0 of AZD1222 vaccination. These receptors all stem from an adult in good health.

The chain uses TRBV30 and TRBJ2-7, with 10 nucleotides matching TRBD2. The CDR3 sequence is 13 residues long. The germline V gene has CDR1 GTSNPN and CDR2 SVGIG (reference sequence). Trimming cost V 5 bases and J 1 base; bases outside gene matches: 2. The CDR3 loop reads CAWVAGGSYEQYF. The CDR3 DNA reads as TGTGCCTGGGTAGCGGGAGGTTCCTACGAGCAGTACTTC.

This chain joins TRBV5-1 and TRBJ2-1; possible D gene TRBD2, 6 bases. The CDR3 has 15 residues. Trimming left V 2 bases short and J 0 bases short, with 9 bases between. Looked up from germline, CDR1 is SGHRS and CDR2 is YFSETQ. The chain's CDR3 is CASSLADYSYNEQFF. The CDR3 DNA is TGCGCCAGCAGCTTAGCGGACTACTCCTACAATGAGCAGTTCTTC.

The chain uses TRBV5-1 and TRBJ1-2; D ambiguous. This CDR3 spans 13 amino acids. The germline V and J ends were trimmed by 4 bases and 0 bases, with 7 bases remaining between them. CDR1 is SGHRS and CDR2 is YFSETQ in the germline V gene. The CDR3 nucleotides read TGCGCCAGCAGCCACGGCCCTAACTATGGCTACACCTTC. This encodes CASSHGPNYGYTF.

The genes are TRBV27 and TRBJ1-3; D may be TRBD1 (6 bases). The V end was cut by 7 bases, the J end by 4 bases, with 14 bases between. Germline V gives CDR1 MNHEY, CDR2 SMNVEV (reference sequence). This CDR3 has 14 residues. This CDR3 reads CASKQGFLGNTIYF. In DNA, the CDR3 is TGTGCCAGCAAGCAGGGGTTCTTGGGAAACACCATATATTTT.